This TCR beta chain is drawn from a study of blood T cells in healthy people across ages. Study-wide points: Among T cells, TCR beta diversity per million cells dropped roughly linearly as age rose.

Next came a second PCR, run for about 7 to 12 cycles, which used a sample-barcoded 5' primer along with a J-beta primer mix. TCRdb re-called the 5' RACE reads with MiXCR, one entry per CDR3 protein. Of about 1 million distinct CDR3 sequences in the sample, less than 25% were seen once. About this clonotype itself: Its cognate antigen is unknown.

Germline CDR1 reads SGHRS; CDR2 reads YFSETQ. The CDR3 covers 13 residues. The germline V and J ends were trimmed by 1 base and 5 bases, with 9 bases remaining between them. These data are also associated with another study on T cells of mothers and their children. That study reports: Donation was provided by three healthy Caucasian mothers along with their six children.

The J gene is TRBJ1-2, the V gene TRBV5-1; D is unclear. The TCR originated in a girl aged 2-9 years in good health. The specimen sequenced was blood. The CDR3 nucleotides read TGCGCCAGCAGCTTGTCCTACGAGTATGGCTACACCTTC. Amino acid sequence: CASSLSYEYGYTF.